The 8 T cell receptor beta chains given below trace back to one sample, sequenced in a study of T-cell reconstitution after alpha-beta-depleted transplantation in children (dated by TCRdb to about 2016). The method was PCR. TCRdb lists the instrument as Illumina HiSeq 2500. To normalize quantification of the TCRbeta repertoire, the TCR libraries were built with molecular barcoding that relied on unique molecular identifiers. TCRdb reran the public reads through fastp at Q25 and MiXCR, keeping productive beta chains. Records with the same CDR3 protein are collapsed into one entry carrying the most frequent genes and DNA. The sample profile shows some 290,000 distinct CDR3 sequences; 23% of them were found once. 10% to 11% of the sample goes to the ten largest clones. What the treatment or condition label conveys for this sample: allogeneic hematopoietic cell transplantation with graft depleted of TCRalphabeta T cells and CD19 B cells.

This sample comprised PBMCs, mostly from graft donor cells, obtained 180 days after TCRalphabeta/CD19-depleted stem cell transplant. The source is a male patient between 5 and 17 years old who had a stem cell transplant for acute lymphoblastic leukemia, so the T cells may come from the graft donor.

The chain carries TRBV15 and TRBJ2-1; 9 nucleotides line up with TRBD2. Trimming took 4 bases from V and 6 from J; bases not matched to a gene: 4. The CDR3 runs 14 residues. Germline CDR1 and CDR2: LNHNV and YYDKDF (reference sequence). The CDR3 loop reads CATSIAGVVNEQFF. The DNA for the CDR3 is TGTGCCACCAGCATAGCGGGAGTAGTCAATGAGCAGTTCTTC.

The chain links TRBV2 to TRBJ2-7, with 11 positions matching TRBD2. The CDR3 spans 14 residues. V dropped 6 bases and J dropped 3; count of bases not matched to a gene: 4. Germline loops: CDR1 SNHLY, CDR2 FYNNEI. The CDR3 bases are TGTGCCAGCAGGGCCGGGACTAGCGGCTACGAGCAGTACTTC. Protein: CASRAGTSGYEQYF.

The table lists this clonotype with a few counts. The rearrangement links TRBV5-1 to TRBJ2-2; the D is unclear. The ends were cut back, 1 base at V and 5 bases at J, with 6 bases in the middle. The CDR3 is 13 residues long. Germline CDR1 reads SGHRS; CDR2 reads YFSETQ. This chain's CDR3 is CASSLSQTGELFF. CDR3 sequence (DNA): TGCGCCAGCAGCTTGTCACAGACCGGGGAGCTGTTTTTT. Full variable domain (rest looked up from reference TRBV5-1 and TRBJ2-2): KAGVTQTPRYLIKTRGQQVTLSCSPISGHRSVSWYQQTPGQGLQFLFEYFSETQRNKGNFPGRFSGRQFSNSRSEMNVSTLELGDSALYLCASSLSQTGELFFGEGSRLTVL.

A remark on this clonotype: A junction boundary mismatches the germline segment, possibly from a read error. The J gene is TRBJ1-1, the V gene TRBV18; D remains unclear. Germline V gene data show CDR1 as KGHSH and CDR2 as LQKENI. The CDR3 runs to 14 residues. The CDR3 is CSSSPPYMNTEAFF. CDR3 in DNA: TGTTCCAGCTCACCACCGTACATGAACACTGAAGCTTTCTTT.

The chain combines TRBV12-3 or TRBV12-4 with TRBJ2-3; TRBD2 aligns across 8 bases. The CDR3 extends over 16 amino acids. Trimming took 2 bases from V and 7 from J; bases not matched to a gene: 11. The DNA for the CDR3 is TGTGCCAGCAGTTTAAAAATTAGCGGGACATCTTATACGCAGTATTTT. Protein product: CASSLKISGTSYTQYF.

V and J are TRBV20-1 and TRBJ2-1, with 7 bases identical to TRBD1. CDR1 DFQATT and CDR2 SNEGSKA come from the germline V gene (reference sequence). The CDR3 contains 12 residues. Germline trimming cut 3 bases from V and 6 bases from J; bases unmatched to any gene: 2. The CDR3 sequence is CSASDRANEQFF. CDR3 coding DNA: TGCAGTGCTAGCGACAGGGCCAATGAGCAGTTCTTC.

This sequence joins TRBV10-2 and TRBJ2-1; D not resolved. Trimming removed 6 bases from V and 9 bases from J, with 12 bases in between. The CDR3 sequence is 12 residues long. Germline assignment: CDR1 WSHSY and CDR2 SAAADI. CDR3: CASSAPTLEQFF. The CDR3 DNA sequence: TGCGCCAGCAGCGCCCCGACGCTTGAGCAGTTCTTC.

The V and J genes are TRBV20-1 and TRBJ2-1, with 7 bases fitting TRBD2. This CDR3 is 15 amino acids long. The V gene end was trimmed by 0 bases and the J gene end by 3 bases; junction bases not matched to a gene: 5. Germline V gene lookup returns CDR1 DFQATT and CDR2 SNEGSKA (reference sequence). CDR3 sequence reads: CSARDASGYYNEQFF. The CDR3 nucleotides read TGCAGTGCTAGAGATGCTAGCGGTTACTACAATGAGCAGTTCTTC.